The 10 T cell receptor beta chains reported below all come from one sample, sequenced in a study of T cell repertoires in cytomegalovirus infection. No antigen has been identified for these receptors. TCRdb reprocessed the reads with MiXCR, giving one entry per CDR3 protein. The sample includes some 920,000 distinct CDR3 sequences, less than 35% of them seen just once. The material was cultured CD8+ T cells from PBMCs, obtained from culture after CMV antigen stimulation. These receptors were collected from a human donor in good health (CMV status not recorded). Some clones in this sample may be carry-over from other donors' samples.

The chain carries TRBV27 and TRBJ2-1, with 8 bases matching TRBD2. The junction had 5 bases not matched to a gene; V was cut back by 2 bases and J by 8 bases. The germline CDR1 and CDR2 sequences are MNHEY and SMNVEV (reference sequence). This CDR3 has 14 amino acids. The CDR3 DNA is TGTGCCAGCAGTTTAAGGGCTAGCGGGCATGAGCAGTTCTTC. Its protein product is CASSLRASGHEQFF.

The genes are TRBV9 and TRBJ1-3; the D is unclear. The CDR3 consists of 14 residues. Trimming removed 0 bases at V and 4 bases at J, with 8 bases between. Germline V CDR1 and CDR2: SGDLS, YYNGEE. The CDR3: CASSVDPGGNTIYF. The DNA for the CDR3 is TGTGCCAGCAGCGTAGATCCCGGGGGAAACACCATATATTTT.

The DNA for the CDR3 is TGCAGTGCTAACAGCGGGGACACCTACGAGCAGTACGTC. It yields the protein CSANSGDTYEQYV. The J gene is TRBJ2-7, the V gene TRBV20-1; TRBD2 might be the D (7 bases). CDR3 length: 13 residues. V shed 4 bases and J shed 2 bases, with 12 bases lying between them. CDR1 DFQATT and CDR2 SNEGSKA come from the germline V gene (reference sequence).

V and J are TRBV24-1 and TRBJ2-1; D might be TRBD1 (5 bases). V gave up 4 bases and J gave up 2 bases, with 11 bases separating them. Germline V gives CDR1 KGHDR, CDR2 SFDVKD. The CDR3 runs to 15 residues. CDR3 region: CATSDSRGPYNEQFF. In DNA form, the CDR3 reads TGTGCCACCAGTGACTCTAGGGGTCCCTACAATGAGCAGTTCTTC.

This clonotype was seen only once. This chain uses TRBV9 with TRBJ1-5; D may be TRBD1 (5 bases). Germline lookup yields CDR1 SGDLS and CDR2 YYNGEE. V lost 3 bases, J lost 4 bases, and 8 bases lay in between. CDR3 size: 13 residues. The CDR3 protein is CASSDAGNQPQHF. CDR3 DNA sequence: TGTGCCAGCAGCGACGCAGGGAATCAGCCCCAGCATTTT.

The gene calls are TRBV6-5 and TRBJ1-2; 10 bases are shared with TRBD1. CDR1 MNHEY and CDR2 SVGAGI come from the germline V gene. The CDR3 length is 21 residues. J was trimmed by 3 bases and V by 1 base; bases with no gene match: 20. In DNA form, the CDR3 reads TGTGCCAGCAGTTACTGGGGGGTTTTAAGGACAGGGGGTCCCCTATACTATGGCTACACCTTC. Translating it yields CASSYWGVLRTGGPLYYGYTF.

This clonotype showed up just a few times. The chain employs TRBV14 and TRBJ1-2; D is unresolved. The CDR3 loop spans 13 amino acids. Germline V gives CDR1 SGHDN, CDR2 FVKESK. The ends were cut back, 1 base at V and 8 bases at J, with 11 bases in the middle. DNA of the CDR3: TGTGCCAGCAGCCAAGGGCGCTGGTGGGGCTACACCTTC. Protein product: CASSQGRWWGYTF.

Written as DNA, the CDR3 is TGTGCCAGCATCGGGGACAGGCTTGACACTGAAGCTTTCTTT. This sequence encodes CASIGDRLDTEAFF. V gene TRBV6-8 combines with J gene TRBJ1-1, with 8 bases matching TRBD1. J was trimmed by 3 bases and V by 7 bases; bases with no gene match: 7. CDR3 size: 14 residues. In germline, CDR1 is MNHGY, CDR2 SAAAGT.

There are many counts of this clonotype. This chain connects TRBV7-8 to TRBJ2-5; D call uncertain. CDR1 and CDR2 from the germline V gene are SGHVS and FQNEAQ. V lost 7 bases and J lost 4, with 16 bases in between. The CDR3 sequence is 14 residues long. The CDR3 coding sequence is TGTGCCAGCACCCCGGAGCCCGGTCGAGAGACCCAGTACTTC. Translation: CASTPEPGRETQYF.

This rearrangement joins TRBV19 to TRBJ2-1; the match to TRBD2 covers 9 bases. V was clipped by 3 bases and J by 6 bases; unmatched bases: 3. Germline V gene lookup returns CDR1 LNHDA and CDR2 SQIVND (reference sequence). The CDR3 is 14 amino acids. This CDR3 reads CASSIAGGPNEQFF. The CDR3 coding sequence is TGTGCCAGTAGTATTGCGGGGGGGCCCAATGAGCAGTTCTTC.